A single sample is the source of the 13 T cell receptor beta chains below, sequenced in a study of cytomegalovirus exposure and HLA in healthy donors. The PCR ran on 60 Vbeta and 13 Jbeta primers. TCRdb keeps only in-frame clones here, not all; method: immunoSEQ multiplex PCR. The repertoire holds about 110,000 clones, with 74% as singletons. The sequenced material came from PBMCs. Receptors were obtained from a man aged 50 to 59 in good health and CMV-seropositive.

J is TRBJ2-2 and V is TRBV7-2; 13 nucleotides line up with TRBD2. Losses at the gene ends were 5 bases for V and 7 bases for J; bases not matched to a gene: 4. There are 15 residues in the CDR3. CDR1 SGHTA and CDR2 FQGNSA come from the germline V gene. The CDR3 loop is CASSAGLAGIGELFF. The CDR3 DNA reads as TGTGCCAGCAGCGCGGGACTAGCGGGAATCGGGGAGCTGTTTTTT.

The rearrangement uses TRBV5-1 and TRBJ2-3; 8 positions match TRBD2. With V trimmed by 1 base and J by 6 bases, 13 bases remained unmatched. This CDR3 is built from 17 residues. The germline CDR1 and CDR2 sequences are SGHRS and YFSETQ. DNA for the CDR3: TGCGCCAGCAGCTTGAATCGGGGCCGGGGGGGCCGCGATACGCAGTATTTT. It specifies CASSLNRGRGGRDTQYF.

The chain couples TRBV7-2 to TRBJ1-1; D not resolved. The V gene lost 3 bases and the J gene lost 11 bases, with 13 bases spanning the gap. The length of the CDR3 is 12 residues. Germline CDR1 is SGHTA and CDR2 is FQGNSA. The CDR3 DNA reads as TGTGCCAGCAGCTTTCTGCAGACTACGGCTTTCTTT. It translates to CASSFLQTTAFF. Together with reference TRBV7-2 and TRBJ1-1, the CDR3 gives the full variable domain: GAGVSQSPSNKVTEKGKDVELRCDPISGHTALYWYRQSLGQGLEFLIYFQGNSAPDKSGLPSDRFSAERTGGSVSTLTIQRTQQEDSAVYLCASSFLQTTAFFGQGTRLTVV.

The V and J genes are TRBV5-4 and TRBJ2-1, with D hard to call. This CDR3 is built from 14 residues. Trimming stripped 4 bases from V and 1 base from J, with 9 bases between. Germline loops: CDR1 SGHNT, CDR2 YYREEE (reference sequence). Here the CDR3 reads CASSASGSYNEQFF. As DNA, the CDR3 is TGTGCCAGCAGCGCTAGTGGGTCCTACAATGAGCAGTTCTTC. Using reference TRBV5-4 and TRBJ2-1 for the parts outside the CDR3, the full variable domain is ETGVTQSPTHLIKTRGQQVTLRCSSQSGHNTVSWYQQALGQGPQFIFQYYREEENGRGNFPPRFSGLQFPNYSSELNVNALELDDSALYLCASSASGSYNEQFFGPGTRLTVL.

This clone was seen only a few times. The rearrangement joins TRBV11-2 to TRBJ1-1; perhaps TRBD1 as D (6 bases). The ends were cut back, 5 bases at V and 4 bases at J, with 14 bases in the middle. In germline, CDR1 is SGHAT, CDR2 FQNNGV. The CDR3 is made up of 14 amino acids. The CDR3 reads CASSPQGQSTEAFF. Written as DNA, the CDR3 is TGTGCCAGCAGCCCCCAGGGGCAGAGCACTGAAGCTTTCTTT.

The chain uses TRBV14 and TRBJ2-5, with D possibly being TRBD2 (6 bases). The V end was cut by 7 bases, the J end by 4 bases, with 25 bases between. The germline V gene has CDR1 SGHDN and CDR2 FVKESK. The CDR3 length is 17 residues. Here the CDR3 DNA reads TGTGCCAGCACTCCCACCCGGGGCGGGAAGTCTATAGAGACCCAGTACTTC. This gives the protein CASTPTRGGKSIETQYF.

CDR3 in DNA: TGTGCCAGCTCCCGGACAGGGAATACCTACGAGCAGTACTTC. It is translated as CASSRTGNTYEQYF. The chain recombines TRBV6-1 with TRBJ2-7; 8 nucleotides align to TRBD1. Germline V gene lookup returns CDR1 MNHNS and CDR2 SASEGT. The junction had 8 bases not matched to a gene; V was cut back by 8 bases and J by 2 bases. The CDR3 extends over 14 amino acids.

This chain joins TRBV6-1 and TRBJ2-3; a possible D gene is TRBD1 (6 bases). The CDR3 totals 14 residues. The V end was cut by 3 bases, the J end by 6 bases, with 13 bases between. The germline V gene has CDR1 MNHNS and CDR2 SASEGT. CDR3 in DNA: TGTGCCAGCAGTGATTGGGGGCCGGGTGATACGCAGTATTTT. This translates into CASSDWGPGDTQYF.

This clone was seen a single time. The J gene is TRBJ1-2, the V gene TRBV15; no definite D call. Germline assignment: CDR1 LNHNV and CDR2 YYDKDF (reference sequence). The CDR3 covers 13 residues. The V and J ends lost 1 base and 3 bases respectively, with 6 bases between them. CDR3 nucleotide sequence: TGTGCCACCAGCAGAGGTCCGGACTATGGCTACACCTTC. Translation gives CATSRGPDYGYTF. Looking up the rest from reference TRBV15 and TRBJ1-2 gives the full variable domain: DAMVIQNPRYQVTQFGKPVTLSCSQTLNHNVMYWYQQKSSQAPKLLFHYYDKDFNNEADTPDNFQSRRPNTSFCFLDIRSPGLGDTAMYLCATSRGPDYGYTFGSGTRLTVV.

The sample holds a few counts of this clone. The J gene is TRBJ1-2, the V gene TRBV4-2; a weak D match, TRBD1 (5 bases). Per the germline V gene, CDR1 is LGHNA and CDR2 is YNFKEQ. This CDR3 has 14 amino acids. Trimming took off 3 bases at V and 7 bases at J, with 15 bases between the two ends. The CDR3 coding sequence is TGTGCCAGCAGCCAGGACACGGTCGGACGTGGCTACACCTTC. Translated: CASSQDTVGRGYTF.

The rearrangement links TRBV7-2 to TRBJ2-5; TRBD2 matches at 9 bases. V was clipped by 5 bases and J by 2 bases; unmatched bases: 18. Per germline, CDR1 SGHTA and CDR2 FQGNSA. The CDR3 extends over 19 amino acids. CDR3 amino acids: CASSLILSYRRGGQETQYF. CDR3 DNA: TGTGCCAGCAGCCTAATTTTGTCTTATAGGCGGGGGGGACAAGAGACCCAGTACTTC.

The rearrangement links TRBV5-1 to TRBJ2-7, with 14 bases matching TRBD2. V lost 3 bases to trimming and J lost 5 bases; unmatched junction nucleotides: 7. The CDR3 extends over 16 amino acids. In germline, CDR1 is SGHRS, CDR2 YFSETQ. The CDR3 protein is CASSSRLAGGRNEQYF. The DNA of the CDR3 is TGCGCCAGCAGCTCCAGACTAGCGGGGGGGAGGAACGAGCAGTACTTC. Supplemented by reference TRBV5-1 and TRBJ2-7, the full variable domain reads KAGVTQTPRYLIKTRGQQVTLSCSPISGHRSVSWYQQTPGQGLQFLFEYFSETQRNKGNFPGRFSGRQFSNSRSEMNVSTLELGDSALYLCASSSRLAGGRNEQYFGPGTRLTVT.

The chain uses TRBV6-1 and TRBJ2-7, with 8 bases that match TRBD1. The CDR3 spans 15 residues. Germline CDR1 is MNHNS and CDR2 is SASEGT. With V trimmed by 6 bases and J by 2 bases, 9 bases remained unmatched. The CDR3, as DNA: TGTGCCAGCAGCCTTGGGACAGGTGATACCTACGAGCAGTACTTC. Its translation: CASSLGTGDTYEQYF.